The T cell receptor (beta chain) described here comes from a study of blood T cell repertoires in COVID-19. Study as a whole: Specimens from acute and convalescent COVID-19 originated in the United States, Italy and Spain.

This clone has just one count. J was trimmed by 2 bases and V by 1 base; bases with no gene match: 8. Germline V gene sequence: CDR1 KGHSH, CDR2 LQKENI. This CDR3 comprises 17 residues. Produced via immunoSEQ multiplex PCR; TCRdb's table is partial and in-frame only. The sample gives more than 250,000 clones, about 82% of which show up once; 5% to 6.5% is in the top ten. The chain combines TRBV18 with TRBJ1-3; TRBD1 aligns across 7 bases. The sequenced sample was peripheral blood. This sequence was found in a man aged 50-59 years with active or convalescent COVID-19. In DNA, the CDR3 is TGTGCCAGCTCACCACTTATGACAGGGCTTCCTGGAAACACCATATATTTT. This codes for CASSPLMTGLPGNTIYF.